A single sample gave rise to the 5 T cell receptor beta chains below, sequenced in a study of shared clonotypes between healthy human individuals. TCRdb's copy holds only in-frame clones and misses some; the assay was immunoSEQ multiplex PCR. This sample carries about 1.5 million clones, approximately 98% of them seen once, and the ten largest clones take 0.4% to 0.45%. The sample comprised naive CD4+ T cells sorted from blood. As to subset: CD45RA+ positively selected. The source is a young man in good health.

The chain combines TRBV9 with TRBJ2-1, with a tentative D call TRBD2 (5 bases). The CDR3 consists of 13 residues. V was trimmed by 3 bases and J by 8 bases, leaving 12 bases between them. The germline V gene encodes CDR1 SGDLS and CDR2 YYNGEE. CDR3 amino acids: CASSGGPRDEQFF. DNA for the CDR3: TGTGCCAGCAGCGGCGGTCCGAGGGATGAGCAGTTCTTC.

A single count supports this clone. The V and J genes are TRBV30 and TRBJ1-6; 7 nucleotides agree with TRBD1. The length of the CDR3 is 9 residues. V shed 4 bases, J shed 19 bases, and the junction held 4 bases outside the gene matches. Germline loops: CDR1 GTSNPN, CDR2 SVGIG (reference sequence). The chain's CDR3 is CAWKGQAHF. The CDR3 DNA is TGTGCCTGGAAAGGACAGGCGCACTTT.

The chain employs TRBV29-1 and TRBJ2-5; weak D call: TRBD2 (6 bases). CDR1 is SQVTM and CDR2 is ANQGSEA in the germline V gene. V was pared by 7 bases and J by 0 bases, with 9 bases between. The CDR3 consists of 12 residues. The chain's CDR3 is CSASVYQETQYF. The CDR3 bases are TGCAGCGCTAGCGTGTACCAAGAGACCCAGTACTTC. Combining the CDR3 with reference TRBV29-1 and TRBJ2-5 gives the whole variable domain SAVISQKPSRDICQRGTSLTIQCQVDSQVTMMFWYRQQPGQSLTLIATANQGSEATYESGFVIDKFPISRPNLTFSTLTVSNMSPEDSSIYLCSASVYQETQYFGPGTRLLVL.

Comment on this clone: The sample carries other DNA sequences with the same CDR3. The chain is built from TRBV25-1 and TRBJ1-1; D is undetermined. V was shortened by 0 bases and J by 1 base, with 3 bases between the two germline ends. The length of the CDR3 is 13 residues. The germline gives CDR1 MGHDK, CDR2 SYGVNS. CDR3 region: CASSEYRNTEAFF. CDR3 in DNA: TGTGCCAGCAGTGAATACAGGAACACTGAAGCTTTCTTT.

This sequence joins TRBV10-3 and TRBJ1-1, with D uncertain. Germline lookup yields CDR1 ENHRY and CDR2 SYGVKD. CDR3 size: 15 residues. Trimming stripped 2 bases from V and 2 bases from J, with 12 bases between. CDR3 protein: CAISETLVGNTEAFF. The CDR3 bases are TGTGCCATCAGTGAGACCTTAGTAGGTAACACTGAAGCTTTCTTT.